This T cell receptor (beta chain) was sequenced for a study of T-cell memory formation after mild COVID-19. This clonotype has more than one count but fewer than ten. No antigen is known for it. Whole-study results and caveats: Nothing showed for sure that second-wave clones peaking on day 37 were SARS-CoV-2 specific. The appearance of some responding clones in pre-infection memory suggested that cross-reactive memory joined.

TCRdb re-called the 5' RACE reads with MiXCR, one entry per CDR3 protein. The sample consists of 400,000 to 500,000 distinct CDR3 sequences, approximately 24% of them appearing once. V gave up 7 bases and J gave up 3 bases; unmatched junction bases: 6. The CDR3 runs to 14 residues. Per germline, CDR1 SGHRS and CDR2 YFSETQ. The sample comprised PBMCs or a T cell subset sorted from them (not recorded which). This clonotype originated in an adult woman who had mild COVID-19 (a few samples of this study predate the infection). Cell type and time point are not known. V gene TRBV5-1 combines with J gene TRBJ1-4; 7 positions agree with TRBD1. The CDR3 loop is CASRQGSSNEKLFF. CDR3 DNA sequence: TGCGCCAGCCGACAGGGTAGCTCTAATGAAAAACTGTTTTTT.